These T cell receptor beta chains were read from a single sample in a study of OX40 agonist ivuxolimab in advanced cancers. Sequencing used immunoSEQ multiplex PCR; TCRdb keeps in-frame clones, though not all of them. The repertoire includes about 70,000 clones, roughly 85% of them detected once, and more than 6.5% sits in the top ten. Sequencing used CD4+ or CD8+ T cells sorted from blood, obtained in a trial of the OX40 agonist ivuxolimab. All receptors derive from an adult with an advanced solid tumor such as melanoma, head and neck, liver or kidney cancer. Each CDR3 is given with its conserved first and last residue. Fields, in order: V gene, D gene, J gene, CDR3 length, clone size, CDR3 protein, CDR3 DNA. A D gene is named only where the DNA matches it firmly. Clone size is shown for a subset of rows, as once, few, many or a class of expanded clone.

>TRBV6-9|TRBD1|TRBJ1-2|13|.
CASSYRDSVSYTF
TGTGCCAGCAGTTATAGGGACAGTGTAAGCTACACCTTC
>TRBV2|TRBD2|TRBJ2-2|16|.
CASRALAGGNTGELFF
TGTGCCAGCAGAGCTCTAGCGGGGGGAAACACCGGGGAGCTGTTTTTT
>TRBV5-4|TRBD1|TRBJ1-2|13|few
CASSSDRGYGYTF
TGTGCCAGCAGCTCCGACAGGGGGTACGGCTACACCTTC
>TRBV28|TRBD2|TRBJ2-1|17|.
CASGPRLAGATYNEQFF
TGTGCCAGCGGACCCCGACTAGCGGGAGCTACCTACAATGAGCAGTTCTTC
>TRBV7-2|.|TRBJ2-1|16|.
CASSLGVGASYNEQFF
TGTGCCAGCAGCTTAGGGGTGGGAGCCTCCTACAATGAGCAGTTCTTC
>TRBV28|.|TRBJ2-7|15|few
CASSSIQLGLYEQYF
TGTGCCAGCAGCTCGATTCAACTGGGCCTCTACGAGCAGTACTTC
>TRBV7-6|.|TRBJ2-2|14|.
CASSSDSHTGELFF
TGTGCCAGCAGTTCCGACAGTCACACCGGGGAGCTGTTTTTT
>TRBV13|TRBD2|TRBJ2-3|14|.
CASHPGGSTDTQYF
TGTGCCAGCCACCCGGGGGGGAGCACAGATACGCAGTATTTT
>TRBV2|TRBD1|TRBJ2-5|15|.
CASTGQGAVEETQYF
TGTGCCAGCACTGGACAGGGGGCGGTAGAAGAGACCCAGTACTTC
>TRBV27|.|TRBJ1-5|15|.
CASSLSRYSNQPQHF
TGTGCCAGCAGTTTGAGCCGTTATAGCAATCAGCCCCAGCATTTT
>TRBV7-9|.|TRBJ1-1|11|.
CASSYRGEAFF
TGTGCCAGCAGCTACCGGGGAGAAGCTTTCTTT
>TRBV11-1|.|TRBJ2-7|15|.
CASSRGGPWSYEQYF
TGTGCCAGCAGCCGGGGAGGCCCCTGGTCCTACGAGCAGTACTTC
>TRBV9|.|TRBJ2-1|13|.
CASAAGTYNEQFF
TGTGCCAGCGCGGCGGGGACCTACAATGAGCAGTTCTTC
>TRBV7-9|TRBD2|TRBJ2-1|13|.
CASSPRGDNEQFF
TGTGCCAGCAGCCCCCGGGGGGACAATGAGCAGTTCTTC
>TRBV10-3|.|TRBJ1-3|11|.
CAMTWRNTIYF
TGTGCCATGACTTGGAGGAACACCATATATTTT
>TRBV12-5|TRBD2|TRBJ2-3|14|once
CASLRGGITDTQYF
TGTGCTAGCCTTCGGGGGGGGATCACAGATACGCAGTATTTT
>TRBV28|.|TRBJ1-1|16|once
CASSLGGAGMNTEAFF
TGTGCCAGCAGTTTGGGCGGGGCTGGGATGAACACTGAAGCTTTCTTT
>TRBV2|.|TRBJ2-1|16|.
CASSPPTADSYNEQFF
TGTGCCAGCAGTCCGCCCACCGCTGACTCCTACAATGAGCAGTTCTTC
>TRBV11-3|.|TRBJ2-3|11|.
CASSLGDTQYF
TGTGCCAGCAGCTTAGGGGATACGCAGTATTTT
>TRBV4-2|TRBD1|TRBJ1-1|17|.
CASSQDDLGQGYTEAFF
TGTGCCAGCAGCCAGGACGACCTCGGACAGGGATACACTGAAGCTTTCTTT
>TRBV7-2|.|TRBJ2-3|13|.
CASRPPSTDTQYF
TGTGCCAGCAGACCTCCTAGCACAGATACGCAGTATTTT
>TRBV19|TRBD1|TRBJ2-7|17|.
CASSIGMGQASRDEQYF
TGTGCCAGTAGTATAGGGATGGGACAGGCGTCTAGGGACGAGCAGTACTTC
>TRBV15|.|TRBJ2-3|13|once
CATSQVSPDTQYF
TGTGCCACCAGCCAAGTAAGCCCAGATACGCAGTATTTT
>TRBV7-9|TRBD1|TRBJ2-1|15|.
CASSLTGSSYNEQFF
TGTGCCAGCAGCCTGACAGGGAGCTCCTACAATGAGCAGTTCTTC
>TRBV10-3|.|TRBJ1-2|16|.
CAISEPSRGPNYGYTF
TGTGCCATCAGTGAACCCTCGCGGGGACCTAACTATGGCTACACCTTC
>TRBV29-1|.|TRBJ2-5|14|.
CSVVRRSQEETQYF
TGCAGCGTTGTCCGAAGGAGCCAAGAAGAGACCCAGTACTTC
>TRBV28|TRBD2|TRBJ2-3|18|.
CASSSTSGLAGGTDTQYF
TGTGCCAGCAGTTCTACAAGCGGACTAGCGGGAGGTACAGATACGCAGTATTTT
>TRBV11-2|.|TRBJ1-4|16|.
CASSLSAGAPNEKLFF
TGTGCCAGCAGCCTTAGCGCGGGGGCTCCTAATGAAAAACTGTTTTTT
>TRBV28|TRBD1|TRBJ1-5|11|.
CASGDSQPQHF
TGTGCCAGCGGGGACAGCCAGCCCCAGCATTTT
>TRBV28|TRBD1|TRBJ1-4|16|.
CASSGILQGRGEKLFF
TGTGCCAGCAGTGGAATACTACAGGGGAGGGGTGAAAAACTGTTTTTT
>TRBV6-5|TRBD2|TRBJ2-3|14|.
CASKLAGGADTQYF
TGTGCCAGCAAACTAGCGGGGGGAGCAGATACGCAGTATTTT
>TRBV7-3|TRBD1|TRBJ2-3|14|.
CASSYRDRGDTQYF
TGTGCCAGCAGCTACAGGGACAGGGGAGATACGCAGTATTTT
>TRBV5-1|.|TRBJ1-4|16|.
CASSLDALSGREKLFF
TGCGCCAGCAGCTTGGATGCCCTCTCGGGTAGGGAAAAACTGTTTTTT
>TRBV2|TRBD2|TRBJ2-3|16|.
CASSLVASGNSDTQYF
TGTGCCAGCAGTCTGGTTGCTAGCGGGAATTCAGATACGCAGTATTTT
>TRBV2|.|TRBJ2-7|12|.
CASSAQTYEQYF
TGTGCCAGCAGCGCACAGACATACGAGCAGTACTTC
>TRBV19|TRBD1|TRBJ1-5|15|.
CASTRTGVSNQPQHF
TGTGCCAGTACCAGGACAGGGGTAAGCAATCAGCCCCAGCATTTT
>TRBV11-3|.|TRBJ2-3|17|.
CASSLVVLGGGPDTQYF
TGTGCCAGCAGCTTAGTCGTGTTGGGGGGCGGGCCAGATACGCAGTATTTT
>TRBV5-1|.|TRBJ2-2|16|.
CASTLSGRANTGELFF
TGCGCCAGCACCCTGAGCGGCAGGGCGAACACCGGGGAGCTGTTTTTT
>TRBV30|.|TRBJ1-5|13|.
CAWSPDSNQPQHF
TGTGCCTGGAGCCCGGACAGTAATCAGCCCCAGCATTTT
>TRBV7-3|TRBD1|TRBJ2-3|15|once
CASSLGQSVSDTQYF
TGTGCCAGCAGCCTGGGACAGTCCGTCTCAGATACGCAGTATTTT
>TRBV7-6|TRBD1|TRBJ2-7|14|once
CASSPGTGGDEQYF
TGTGCCAGCAGCCCAGGGACAGGGGGAGACGAGCAGTACTTC
>TRBV4-3|TRBD2|TRBJ2-1|15|.
CASSQGSGRANEQFF
TGCGCCAGCAGCCAAGGGAGCGGGAGGGCGAATGAGCAGTTCTTC
>TRBV28|.|TRBJ1-2|14|.
CASSRRGAAYGYTF
TGTGCCAGCAGCCGTCGGGGCGCAGCTTATGGCTACACCTTC